Each of the 19 T cell receptor beta chains below was sequenced from the same sample in a study of T cell responses to AZD1222 COVID-19 vaccine. TCRdb keeps only in-frame clones here, not all; method: immunoSEQ multiplex PCR. This sample has around 130,000 clones, with approximately 94% found just once. The material sequenced was peripheral blood, taken on day 0 of AZD1222 vaccination. These receptors originate from an adult in good health.

The V call is TRBV6-5, the J call TRBJ2-6, with D possibly matching TRBD2 (5 bases). CDR1 and CDR2 (germline): MNHEY, SVGAGI. V shed 6 bases and J shed 0 bases, with 9 bases lying between them. This CDR3 has 15 amino acids. The CDR3 bases are TGTGCCAGCAGAACGAGGGCCTCTGGGGCCAACGTCCTGACTTTC. Amino acids: CASRTRASGANVLTF.

V gene TRBV3-1 (or the pseudogene TRBV3-2) combines with J gene TRBJ2-7; 7 bases align to TRBD2. This CDR3 is 13 amino acids long. The V and J ends lost 4 bases and 2 bases, in that order; junction bases with no gene match: 2. Germline V CDR1 and CDR2: LGHDT, YNNKEL (reference sequence). The CDR3 region is CASSPGLPYEQYF. Written as DNA, the CDR3 is TGTGCCAGCAGCCCGGGACTACCCTACGAGCAGTACTTC.

The J gene is TRBJ2-1, the V gene TRBV18; 13 bases agree with TRBD2. Per germline, CDR1 KGHSH and CDR2 LQKENI. The length of the CDR3 is 16 residues. The J segment lost 4 bases and the V segment lost 1 base, leaving 1 base of the junction unmatched. This CDR3 is CASSPQTSGRYNEQFF. The CDR3 coding sequence is TGTGCCAGCTCACCACAGACTAGCGGGAGGTACAATGAGCAGTTCTTC.

The chain carries TRBV6-5 and TRBJ1-4, with TRBD1 matching over 9 bases. The CDR3 sequence is 15 residues long. The V gene end was trimmed by 4 bases and the J gene end by 8 bases; junction bases not matched to a gene: 8. Germline assignment: CDR1 MNHEY and CDR2 SVGAGI. CDR3 residues: CASSSETGGVEKLFF. CDR3 sequence (DNA): TGTGCCAGCAGTTCCGAGACAGGGGGTGTGGAAAAACTGTTTTTT.

The V call is TRBV28, the J call TRBJ1-1, with 7 bases identical to TRBD1. Unmatched junction bases numbered 6, after V lost 4 bases and J lost 1 base. The CDR3 runs 15 residues. Germline values: CDR1 MDHEN, CDR2 SYDVKM. The CDR3 protein is CASSSYRGWNTEAFF. The CDR3 DNA follows: TGTGCCAGCAGTTCGTACAGGGGTTGGAACACTGAAGCTTTCTTT.

The V and J genes are TRBV5-4 and TRBJ2-7; possibly TRBD2 for D (5 bases). The CDR3 runs to 14 residues. Germline lookup yields CDR1 SGHNT and CDR2 YYREEE (reference sequence). V dropped 0 bases and J dropped 4 bases, with 11 bases sitting between them. The CDR3 sequence is CASSLAREPYEQYF. In DNA, the CDR3 is TGTGCCAGCAGCTTGGCGAGGGAACCTTACGAGCAGTACTTC.

V gene TRBV19 combines with J gene TRBJ2-2; no reliable D call. CDR3 length: 17 residues. Looked up from germline, CDR1 is LNHDA and CDR2 is SQIVND (reference sequence). V lost 3 bases, J lost 0 bases, and 14 bases lay in between. CDR3: CASSILGNYPNTGELFF. The CDR3, as DNA: TGTGCCAGTAGTATCTTGGGCAACTACCCGAACACCGGGGAGCTGTTTTTT.

This chain connects TRBV20-1 to TRBJ2-1; 9 bases fit TRBD2. Germline values: CDR1 DFQATT, CDR2 SNEGSKA (reference sequence). This CDR3 is 14 amino acids long. J gave up 5 bases and V 3 bases, and 5 bases lay outside the gene matches. The CDR3 coding sequence is TGCAGTGCTAGTAAGACTAGCGGACACAATGAGCAGTTCTTC. It yields the protein CSASKTSGHNEQFF.

V and J are TRBV10-3 and TRBJ1-6, with 8 bases that match TRBD1. The CDR3 length is 14 residues. CDR1 and CDR2 (germline): ENHRY, SYGVKD. V trimming: 8 bases; J trimming: 6 bases; junction bases outside the gene matches: 6. CDR3 loop: CAIRQGSANSPLHF. The CDR3 DNA follows: TGTGCCATCCGACAGGGGAGCGCTAATTCACCCCTCCACTTT.

V gene TRBV27 combines with J gene TRBJ1-5; no firm D call. The germline gives CDR1 MNHEY, CDR2 SMNVEV (reference sequence). The CDR3 length is 12 residues. V gave up 5 bases and J gave up 4 bases, with 6 bases separating them. The CDR3 coding sequence is TGTGCCAGCAGTCTTCATAATCAGCCCCAGCATTTT. It encodes CASSLHNQPQHF.

The chain recombines TRBV28 with TRBJ1-2, with 10 nucleotides matching TRBD1. The germline V gene encodes CDR1 MDHEN and CDR2 SYDVKM. The V segment lost 5 bases and the J segment 7 bases; nucleotides outside the gene matches: 7. The CDR3 contains 14 residues. The CDR3 sequence is CASSKAGTGAGYTF. CDR3 in DNA: TGTGCCAGCAGTAAAGCCGGGACAGGGGCTGGCTACACCTTC.

The chain couples TRBV18 to TRBJ1-2; perhaps TRBD1 as D (6 bases). The V and J ends lost 6 bases and 4 bases respectively, with 12 bases between them. From germline, CDR1 is KGHSH and CDR2 LQKENI. The CDR3 loop spans 13 amino acids. The chain's CDR3 is CASSGQNLYGYTF. The CDR3 DNA reads as TGTGCCAGCTCCGGACAGAACCTCTATGGCTACACCTTC.

This clone occurred a few times. V is TRBV20-1 and J is TRBJ1-5, with 8 nucleotides matching TRBD1. Trimming took 3 bases from V and 4 from J; bases not matched to a gene: 8. Per germline, CDR1 DFQATT and CDR2 SNEGSKA (reference sequence). CDR3 length: 15 amino acids. CDR3 DNA: TGCAGTGCTAGTTCCCCAGGGGGCGGGAATCAGCCCCAGCATTTT. As protein: CSASSPGGGNQPQHF.

This clone was found once. The rearrangement links TRBV14 to TRBJ1-5; D unresolved. The CDR3 is made up of 15 amino acids. Germline loops: CDR1 SGHDN, CDR2 FVKESK. Trimming shortened V by 5 bases and J by 3 bases, and 14 bases separated the two germline ends. CDR3 sequence: CASSLQRFFNQPQHF. DNA for the CDR3: TGTGCCAGCAGCTTGCAGAGGTTCTTCAATCAGCCCCAGCATTTT. Drawing the rest from reference TRBV14 and TRBJ1-5, the complete variable domain is EAGVTQFPSHSVIEKGQTVTLRCDPISGHDNLYWYRRVMGKEIKFLLHFVKESKQDESGMPNNRFLAERTGGTYSTLKVQPAELEDSGVYFCASSLQRFFNQPQHFGDGTRLSIL.

The chain links TRBV28 to TRBJ1-3, with 7 bases aligning to TRBD1. Losses at the gene ends were 6 bases for V and 4 bases for J; bases not matched to a gene: 6. Germline-derived CDR1 and CDR2 are MDHEN and SYDVKM. The length of the CDR3 is 14 residues. Here the CDR3 reads CASRKQGSGNTIYF. The CDR3 nucleotides read TGTGCCAGCAGAAAACAGGGGTCCGGAAACACCATATATTTT.

The chain employs TRBV7-2 and TRBJ2-7; 7 bases fit TRBD1. V lost 4 bases, J lost 2 bases, and 11 bases stayed unmatched. Germline V lookup: CDR1 SGHTA, CDR2 FQGNSA. CDR3 length: 16 amino acids. This chain's CDR3 is CASSSSPDRVTYEQYF. In nucleotides, the CDR3 is TGTGCCAGCAGCTCATCCCCAGACAGGGTTACCTACGAGCAGTACTTC.

This clone was found once. The genes are TRBV25-1 and TRBJ2-1, with 12 bases lining up with TRBD2. This CDR3 comprises 15 residues. The V segment lost 4 bases and the J segment 5 bases; nucleotides outside the gene matches: 3. From germline, CDR1 is MGHDK and CDR2 SYGVNS. The CDR3 protein is CASSATSGSHNEQFF. The CDR3 nucleotides read TGTGCCAGCAGTGCGACTAGCGGGAGTCACAATGAGCAGTTCTTC.

This chain uses TRBV3-1 (or the pseudogene TRBV3-2) with TRBJ2-7; TRBD2 matches at 10 bases. Per the germline V gene, CDR1 is LGHDT and CDR2 is YNNKEL (reference sequence). J gave up 6 bases and V 1 base, and 6 bases lay outside the gene matches. The CDR3 sequence is 15 residues long. The CDR3 sequence is CASSQGPSGSGEQYF. CDR3 coding DNA: TGTGCCAGCAGCCAAGGGCCTAGCGGGAGCGGCGAGCAGTACTTC.

The V and J genes are TRBV4-1 and TRBJ2-5; D ambiguous. Per germline, CDR1 MGHRA and CDR2 YSYEKL. V was trimmed by 1 base and J by 5 bases, leaving 8 bases between them. This CDR3 contains 13 residues. The CDR3 nucleotides read TGCGCCAGCAGCCAAGGAGAGTACGAGACCCAGTACTTC. Translating it yields CASSQGEYETQYF.